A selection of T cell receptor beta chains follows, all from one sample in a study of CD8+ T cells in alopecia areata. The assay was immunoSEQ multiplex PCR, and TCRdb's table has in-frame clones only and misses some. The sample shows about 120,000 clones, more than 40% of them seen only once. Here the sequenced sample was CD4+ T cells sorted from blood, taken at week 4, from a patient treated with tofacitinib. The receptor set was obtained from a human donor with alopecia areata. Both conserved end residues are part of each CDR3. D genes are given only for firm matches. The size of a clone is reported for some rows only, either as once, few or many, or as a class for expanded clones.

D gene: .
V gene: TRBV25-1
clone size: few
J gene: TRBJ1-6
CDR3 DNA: TGTGCCAGCAGTGAACAGCAGGGATGTAATTCACCCCTCCACTTT
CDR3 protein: CASSEQQGCNSPLHF

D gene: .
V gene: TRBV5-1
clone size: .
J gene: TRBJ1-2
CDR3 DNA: TGCGCCAGCGCTACAGGGATGGAGGGCTACACCTTC
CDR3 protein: CASATGMEGYTF

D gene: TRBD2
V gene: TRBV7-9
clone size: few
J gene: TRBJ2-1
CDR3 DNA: TGTGCCAGCAGCCTTTGGACTAGCGGGGGCCGAGAGCAGTTCTTC
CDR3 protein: CASSLWTSGGREQFF

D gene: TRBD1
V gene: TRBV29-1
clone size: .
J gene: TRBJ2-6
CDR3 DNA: TGCAGCGCAACGACAGGGGGCTCTGGGGCCAACGTCCTGACTTTC
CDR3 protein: CSATTGGSGANVLTF

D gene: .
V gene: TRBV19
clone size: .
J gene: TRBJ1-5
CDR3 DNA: TGTGCCAGGGAGGCGGGTCAGCCCCAGCATTTT
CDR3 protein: CAREAGQPQHF

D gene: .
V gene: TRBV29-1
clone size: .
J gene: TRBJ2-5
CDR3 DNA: TGCAGCGTGGGCTCACGTGTACAAGAGACCCAGTACTTC
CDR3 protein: CSVGSRVQETQYF

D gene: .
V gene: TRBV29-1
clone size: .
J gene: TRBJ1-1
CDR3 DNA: TGCAGCGTCAAACAGGTCATGAACACTGAAGCTTTCTTT
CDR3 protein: CSVKQVMNTEAFF

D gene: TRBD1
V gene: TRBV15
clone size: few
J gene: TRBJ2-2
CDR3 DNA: TGTGCCACCAGTGGGGGGACAGGGTCGTTGATGATCGGGGAGCTGTTTTTT
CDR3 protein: CATSGGTGSLMIGELFF

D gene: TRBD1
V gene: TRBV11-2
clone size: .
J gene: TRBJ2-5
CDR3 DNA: TGTGCCAGCAGCTTAATGTCGGGACAGGGGAAAGAGACCCAGTACTTC
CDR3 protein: CASSLMSGQGKETQYF

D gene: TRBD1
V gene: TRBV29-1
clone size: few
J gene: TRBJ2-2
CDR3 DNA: TGCAGCGTGAGATCAAGGGACAGATCCGGGGAGCTGTTTTTT
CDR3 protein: CSVRSRDRSGELFF

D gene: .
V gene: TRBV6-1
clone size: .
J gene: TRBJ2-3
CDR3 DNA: TGTGCCAGCAGTGAAAGGGGTGGAGTAAGCACAGATACGCAGTATTTT
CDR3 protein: CASSERGGVSTDTQYF

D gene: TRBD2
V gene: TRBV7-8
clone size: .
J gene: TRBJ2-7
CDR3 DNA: TGTGCCAGCAGCCCAAGACTAGCGGGAAGATACGAGCAGTACTTC
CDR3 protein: CASSPRLAGRYEQYF

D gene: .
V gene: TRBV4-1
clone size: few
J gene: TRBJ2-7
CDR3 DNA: TGCGCCAGCAGCCGTGAGGGGTTTATGAAGGTCGGCGGCGAGCAGTACTTC
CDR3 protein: CASSREGFMKVGGEQYF

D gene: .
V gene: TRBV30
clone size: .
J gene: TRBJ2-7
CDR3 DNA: TGTGCCTCCGGACTTAACGAGCAGTACTTC
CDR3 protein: CASGLNEQYF

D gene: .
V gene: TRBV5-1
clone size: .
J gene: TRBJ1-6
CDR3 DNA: TGCGCCAGCAGCTTGGCTTGGGAGGAGTATTCCCCCCTCCACTTT
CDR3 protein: CASSLAWEEYSPLHF

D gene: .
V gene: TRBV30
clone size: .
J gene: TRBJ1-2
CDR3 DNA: TGTGCCTGGACCCTCACAGGGATCTATGGCTACACCTTC
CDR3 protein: CAWTLTGIYGYTF

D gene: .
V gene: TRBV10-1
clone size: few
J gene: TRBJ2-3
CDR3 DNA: TGCGCCAGCAGTGAGATTTCTCCGGGGGATACGCAGTATTTT
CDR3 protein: CASSEISPGDTQYF

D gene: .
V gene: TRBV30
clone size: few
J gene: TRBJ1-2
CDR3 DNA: TGTGCCTGGAGTGTTACCACTCTCGGCTACACCTTC
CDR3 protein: CAWSVTTLGYTF

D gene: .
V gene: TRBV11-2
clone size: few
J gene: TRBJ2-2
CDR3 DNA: TGTGCCAGCACCCCCCAGACGAACACCGGGGAGCTGTTTTTT
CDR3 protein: CASTPQTNTGELFF

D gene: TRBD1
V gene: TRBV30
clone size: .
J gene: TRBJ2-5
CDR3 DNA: TGTGCCTGGAGTCGGACAGGGAGAGAGACCCAGTACTTC
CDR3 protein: CAWSRTGRETQYF

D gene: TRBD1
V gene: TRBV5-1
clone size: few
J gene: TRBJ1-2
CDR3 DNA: TGCGCCAGCAGCACGCAAGGACAGGACTATGGCTACACCTTC
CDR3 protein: CASSTQGQDYGYTF

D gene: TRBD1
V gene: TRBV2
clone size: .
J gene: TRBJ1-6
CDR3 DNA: TGTGCCAGCAAGAAGGGGGCAGGGGGTAATTCACCCCTCCACTTT
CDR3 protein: CASKKGAGGNSPLHF

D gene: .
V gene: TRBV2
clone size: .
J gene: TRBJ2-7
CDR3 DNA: TGTGCCAGCAGTCCACAGGAATACGAGCAGTACTTC
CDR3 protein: CASSPQEYEQYF

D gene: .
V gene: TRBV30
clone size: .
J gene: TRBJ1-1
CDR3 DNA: TGTGCCTGGAGTGTACATGCTGTTGGTGCTGAAGCTTTCTTT
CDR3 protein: CAWSVHAVGAEAFF

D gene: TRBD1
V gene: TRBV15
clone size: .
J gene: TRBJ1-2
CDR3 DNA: TGTGCCACCAGCAACTACAGGGGTGGCTACACCTTC
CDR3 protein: CATSNYRGGYTF

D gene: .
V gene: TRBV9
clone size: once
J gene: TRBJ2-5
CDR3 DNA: TGTGCCAGCAGCTTACAGACGGGGAGAGAGACCCAGTACTTC
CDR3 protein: CASSLQTGRETQYF

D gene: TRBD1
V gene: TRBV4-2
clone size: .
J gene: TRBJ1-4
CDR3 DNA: TGTGCCAGCAGCCAAGACGGGGCGGCCCACAGGGGGCGCGGTGAAAAACTGTTTTTT
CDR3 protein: CASSQDGAAHRGRGEKLFF

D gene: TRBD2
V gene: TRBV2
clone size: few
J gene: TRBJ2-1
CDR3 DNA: TGTGCCAGCGACCCAGCGGGAGTAAAAAATGAGCAGTTCTTC
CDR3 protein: CASDPAGVKNEQFF

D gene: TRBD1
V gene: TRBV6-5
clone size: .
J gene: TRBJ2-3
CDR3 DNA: TGTGCCAGCAGTTCTTGGACAGGGGGCAGAAATACGCAGTATTTT
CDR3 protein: CASSSWTGGRNTQYF

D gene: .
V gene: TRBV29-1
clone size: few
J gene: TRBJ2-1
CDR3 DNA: TGCAGCGTTATAACGGGGAGCAATGAGCAGTTCTTC
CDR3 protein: CSVITGSNEQFF

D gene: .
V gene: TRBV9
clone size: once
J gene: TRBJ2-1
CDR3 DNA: TGTGCCAGCAGCGTTAACAGAGGGAATGAGCAGTTCTTC
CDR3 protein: CASSVNRGNEQFF

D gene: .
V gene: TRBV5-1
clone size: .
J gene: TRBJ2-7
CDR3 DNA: TGCGCCAGCAGCTTCAATAGAAACTACGAGCAGTACTTC
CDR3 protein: CASSFNRNYEQYF

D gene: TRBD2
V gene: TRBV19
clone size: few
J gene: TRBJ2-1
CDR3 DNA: TGTGCCAGTAGTATACTAGCGGGCGACAATGAGCAGTTCTTC
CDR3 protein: CASSILAGDNEQFF

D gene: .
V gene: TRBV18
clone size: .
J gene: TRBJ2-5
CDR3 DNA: TGTGCCAGCTCACCACCGAGGGTCCGGGAGACCCAGTACTTC
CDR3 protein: CASSPPRVRETQYF

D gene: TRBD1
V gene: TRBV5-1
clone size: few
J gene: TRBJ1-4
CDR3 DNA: TGCGCCAGCAGACCCGGGACAGGGGATGAAAAACTGTTTTTT
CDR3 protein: CASRPGTGDEKLFF

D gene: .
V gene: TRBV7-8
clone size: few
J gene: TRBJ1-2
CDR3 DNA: TGTGCCAGCAGCTTAGTTACAGGGAACTATGGCTACACCTTC
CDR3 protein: CASSLVTGNYGYTF

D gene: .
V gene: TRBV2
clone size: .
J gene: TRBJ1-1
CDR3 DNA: TGTGCCAGCAGTGGCGGAACGGGGCCGGATGAAGCTTTCTTT
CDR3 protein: CASSGGTGPDEAFF

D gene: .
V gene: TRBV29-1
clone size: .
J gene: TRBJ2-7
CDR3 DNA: TGCAGCGTTGACGTCGAACAGTCCTACGAGCAGTACTTC
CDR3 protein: CSVDVEQSYEQYF

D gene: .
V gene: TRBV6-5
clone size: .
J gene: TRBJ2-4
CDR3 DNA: TGTGCCAGCGGGTTTCGGACCGAAAACATTCAGTACTTC
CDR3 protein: CASGFRTENIQYF